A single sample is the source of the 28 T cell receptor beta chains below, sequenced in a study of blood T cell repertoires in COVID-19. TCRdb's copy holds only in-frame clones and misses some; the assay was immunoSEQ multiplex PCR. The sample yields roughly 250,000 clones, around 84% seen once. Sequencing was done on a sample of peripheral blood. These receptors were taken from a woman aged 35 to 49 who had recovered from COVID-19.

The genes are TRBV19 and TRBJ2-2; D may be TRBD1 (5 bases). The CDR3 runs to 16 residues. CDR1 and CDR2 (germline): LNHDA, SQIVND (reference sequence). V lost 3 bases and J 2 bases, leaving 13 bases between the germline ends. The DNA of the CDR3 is TGTGCCAGTAGTATGTCAGGGCGCGGTAACACCGGGGAGCTGTTTTTT. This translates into CASSMSGRGNTGELFF.

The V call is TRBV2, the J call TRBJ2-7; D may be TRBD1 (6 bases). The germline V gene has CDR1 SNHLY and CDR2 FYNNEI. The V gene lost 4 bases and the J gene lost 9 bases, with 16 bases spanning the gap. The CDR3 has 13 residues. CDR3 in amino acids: CASSVEVGAAQYF. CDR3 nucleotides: TGTGCCAGCAGTGTAGAAGTGGGGGCAGCGCAGTACTTC.

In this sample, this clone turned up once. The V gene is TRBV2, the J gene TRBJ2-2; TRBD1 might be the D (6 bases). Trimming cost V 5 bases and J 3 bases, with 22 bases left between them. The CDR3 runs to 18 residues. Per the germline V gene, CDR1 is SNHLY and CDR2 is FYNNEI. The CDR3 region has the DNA TGTGCCAGCAGTCTCGACGGCACAGGGTATGGCGACACCGGGGAGCTGTTTTTT. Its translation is CASSLDGTGYGDTGELFF.

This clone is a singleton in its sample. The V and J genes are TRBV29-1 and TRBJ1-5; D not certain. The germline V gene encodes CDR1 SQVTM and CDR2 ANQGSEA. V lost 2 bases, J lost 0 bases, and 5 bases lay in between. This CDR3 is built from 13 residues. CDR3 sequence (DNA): TGCAGCGTTGAAAGCGATAGCAATCAGCCCCAGCATTTT. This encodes CSVESDSNQPQHF. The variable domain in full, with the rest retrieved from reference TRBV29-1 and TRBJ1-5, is SAVISQKPSRDICQRGTSLTIQCQVDSQVTMMFWYRQQPGQSLTLIATANQGSEATYESGFVIDKFPISRPNLTFSTLTVSNMSPEDSSIYLCSVESDSNQPQHFGDGTRLSIL.

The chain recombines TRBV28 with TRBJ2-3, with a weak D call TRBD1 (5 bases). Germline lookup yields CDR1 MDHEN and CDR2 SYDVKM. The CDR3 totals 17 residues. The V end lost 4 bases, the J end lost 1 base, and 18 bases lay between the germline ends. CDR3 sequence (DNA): TGTGCCAGCAGTTCCCCGACGTACAGGTTCCGCACAGATACGCAGTATTTT. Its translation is CASSSPTYRFRTDTQYF. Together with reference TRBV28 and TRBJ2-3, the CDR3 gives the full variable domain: DVKVTQSSRYLVKRTGEKVFLECVQDMDHENMFWYRQDPGLGLRLIYFSYDVKMKEKGDIPEGYSVSREKKERFSLILESASTNQTSMYLCASSSPTYRFRTDTQYFGPGTRLTVL.

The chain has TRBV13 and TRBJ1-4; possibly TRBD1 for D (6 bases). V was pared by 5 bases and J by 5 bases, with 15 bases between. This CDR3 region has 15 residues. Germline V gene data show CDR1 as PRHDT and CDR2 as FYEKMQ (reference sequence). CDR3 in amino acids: CASSHRQAYNEKLFF. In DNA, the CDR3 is TGTGCCAGCAGCCACCGACAGGCGTACAATGAAAAACTGTTTTTT.

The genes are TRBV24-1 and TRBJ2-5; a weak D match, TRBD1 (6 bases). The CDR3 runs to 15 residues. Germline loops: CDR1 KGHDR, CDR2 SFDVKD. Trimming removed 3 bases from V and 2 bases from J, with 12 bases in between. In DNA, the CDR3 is TGTGCCACCAGTGATGGGGGCCTTGGGCAAGAGACCCAGTACTTC. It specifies CATSDGGLGQETQYF.

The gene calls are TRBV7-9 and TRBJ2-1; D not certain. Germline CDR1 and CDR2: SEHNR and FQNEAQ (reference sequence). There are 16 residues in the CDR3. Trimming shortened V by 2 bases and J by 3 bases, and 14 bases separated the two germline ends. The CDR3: CASSLLTFEDYNEQFF. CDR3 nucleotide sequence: TGTGCCAGCAGCTTATTGACTTTCGAGGACTACAATGAGCAGTTCTTC. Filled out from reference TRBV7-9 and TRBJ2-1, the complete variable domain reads DTGVSQNPRHKITKRGQNVTFRCDPISEHNRLYWYRQTLGQGPEFLTYFQNEAQLEKSRLLSDRFSAERPKGSFSTLEIQRTEQGDSAMYLCASSLLTFEDYNEQFFGPGTRLTVL.

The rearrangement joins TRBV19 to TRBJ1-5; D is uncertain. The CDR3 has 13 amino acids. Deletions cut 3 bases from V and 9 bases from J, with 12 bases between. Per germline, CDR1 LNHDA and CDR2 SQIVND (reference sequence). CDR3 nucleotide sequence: TGTGCCAGTAGTATGCCAGAGCGGAGGCCCCAGCATTTT. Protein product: CASSMPERRPQHF.

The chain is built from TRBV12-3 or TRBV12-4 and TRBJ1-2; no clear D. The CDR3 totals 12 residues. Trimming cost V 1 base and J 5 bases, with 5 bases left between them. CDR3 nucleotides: TGTGCCAGCAGTTTAGGTCCTTATGGCTACACCTTC. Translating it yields CASSLGPYGYTF.

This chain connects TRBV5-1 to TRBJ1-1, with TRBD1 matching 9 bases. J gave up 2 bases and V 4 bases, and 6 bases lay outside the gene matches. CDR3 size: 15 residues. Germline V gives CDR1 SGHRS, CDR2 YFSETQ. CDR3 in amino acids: CASSGGDRVNTEAFF. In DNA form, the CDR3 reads TGCGCCAGCAGCGGAGGGGACAGGGTAAACACTGAAGCTTTCTTT.

In nucleotides, the CDR3 is TGTGCCAGCAGCTTAGCTACTTGGGAGCAGTACTTC. It is translated as CASSLATWEQYF. This sequence joins TRBV7-2 and TRBJ2-7; no definite D call. This CDR3 comprises 12 residues. CDR1 and CDR2 (germline): SGHTA, FQGNSA. V was trimmed by 0 bases and J by 7 bases, leaving 7 bases between them.

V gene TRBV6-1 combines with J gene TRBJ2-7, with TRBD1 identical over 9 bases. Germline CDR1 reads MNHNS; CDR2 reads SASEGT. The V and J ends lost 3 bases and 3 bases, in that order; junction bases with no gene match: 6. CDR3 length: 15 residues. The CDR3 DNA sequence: TGTGCCAGCAGTGATACAGGACAGGGGCTCTACGAGCAGTACTTC. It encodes CASSDTGQGLYEQYF.

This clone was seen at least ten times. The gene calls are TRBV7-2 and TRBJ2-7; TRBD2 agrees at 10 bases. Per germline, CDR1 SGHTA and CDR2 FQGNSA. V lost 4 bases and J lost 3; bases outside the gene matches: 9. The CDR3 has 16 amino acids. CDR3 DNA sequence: TGTGCCAGCAGCTCAACGGGGGGGACTAGCGACTACGAGCAGTACTTC. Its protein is CASSSTGGTSDYEQYF.

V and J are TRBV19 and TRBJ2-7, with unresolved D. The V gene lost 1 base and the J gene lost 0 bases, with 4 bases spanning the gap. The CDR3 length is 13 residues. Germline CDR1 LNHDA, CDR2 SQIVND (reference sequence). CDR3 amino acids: CASSIANSYEQYF. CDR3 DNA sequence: TGTGCCAGTAGTATAGCAAACTCCTACGAGCAGTACTTC.

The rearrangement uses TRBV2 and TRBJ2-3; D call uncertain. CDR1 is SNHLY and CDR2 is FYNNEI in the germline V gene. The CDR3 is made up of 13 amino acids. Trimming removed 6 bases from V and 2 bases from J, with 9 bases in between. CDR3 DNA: TGTGCCAGCAGCCCCGACTTCACAGATACGCAGTATTTT. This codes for CASSPDFTDTQYF.

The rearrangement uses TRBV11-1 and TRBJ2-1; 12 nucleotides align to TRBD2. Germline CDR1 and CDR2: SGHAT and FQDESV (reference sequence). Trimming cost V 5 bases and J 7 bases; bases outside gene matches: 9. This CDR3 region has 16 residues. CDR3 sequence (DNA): TGTGCCAGCAGCCTACTAGCGGGGGGTGGTTGGAATGAGCAGTTCTTC. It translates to CASSLLAGGGWNEQFF.

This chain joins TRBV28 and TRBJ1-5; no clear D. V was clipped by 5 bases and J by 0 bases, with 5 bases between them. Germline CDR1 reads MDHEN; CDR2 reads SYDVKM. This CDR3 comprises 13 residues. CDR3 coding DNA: TGTGCCAGCAGTGCGGATAGCAATCAGCCCCAGCATTTT. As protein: CASSADSNQPQHF.

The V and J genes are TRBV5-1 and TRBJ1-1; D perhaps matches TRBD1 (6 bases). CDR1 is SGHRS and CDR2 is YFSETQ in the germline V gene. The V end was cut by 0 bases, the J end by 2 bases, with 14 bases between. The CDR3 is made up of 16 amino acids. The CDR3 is CASSLVTGPKNTEAFF. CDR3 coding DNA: TGCGCCAGCAGCTTGGTGACAGGTCCCAAAAACACTGAAGCTTTCTTT.

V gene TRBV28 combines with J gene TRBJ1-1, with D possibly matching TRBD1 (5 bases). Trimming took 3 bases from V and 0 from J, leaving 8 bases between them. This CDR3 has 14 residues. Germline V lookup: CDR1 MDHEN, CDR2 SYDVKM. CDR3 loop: CASSFQGMNTEAFF. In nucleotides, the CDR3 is TGTGCCAGCAGTTTTCAGGGAATGAACACTGAAGCTTTCTTT. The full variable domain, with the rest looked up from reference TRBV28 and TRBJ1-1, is DVKVTQSSRYLVKRTGEKVFLECVQDMDHENMFWYRQDPGLGLRLIYFSYDVKMKEKGDIPEGYSVSREKKERFSLILESASTNQTSMYLCASSFQGMNTEAFFGQGTRLTVV.

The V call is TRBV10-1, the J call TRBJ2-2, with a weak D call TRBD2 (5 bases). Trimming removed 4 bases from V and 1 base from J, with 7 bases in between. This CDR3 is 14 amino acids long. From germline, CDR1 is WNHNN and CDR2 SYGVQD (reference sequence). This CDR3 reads CASSAAGNTGELFF. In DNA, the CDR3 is TGCGCCAGCAGTGCCGCGGGGAACACCGGGGAGCTGTTTTTT.

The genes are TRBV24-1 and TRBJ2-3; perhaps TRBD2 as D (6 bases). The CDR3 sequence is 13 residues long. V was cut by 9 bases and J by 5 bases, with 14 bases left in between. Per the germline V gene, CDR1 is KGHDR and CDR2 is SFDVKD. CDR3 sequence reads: CATEESGVDTQYF. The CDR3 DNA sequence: TGTGCCACCGAGGAGTCGGGGGTAGATACGCAGTATTTT.

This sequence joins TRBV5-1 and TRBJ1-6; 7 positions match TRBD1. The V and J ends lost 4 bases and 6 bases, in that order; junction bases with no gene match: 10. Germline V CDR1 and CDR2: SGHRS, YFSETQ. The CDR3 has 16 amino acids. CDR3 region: CASSPNPGQLNSPLHF. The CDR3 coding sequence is TGCGCCAGCAGCCCTAACCCGGGACAGCTTAATTCACCCCTCCACTTT. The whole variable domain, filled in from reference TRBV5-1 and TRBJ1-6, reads KAGVTQTPRYLIKTRGQQVTLSCSPISGHRSVSWYQQTPGQGLQFLFEYFSETQRNKGNFPGRFSGRQFSNSRSEMNVSTLELGDSALYLCASSPNPGQLNSPLHFGNGTRLTVT.

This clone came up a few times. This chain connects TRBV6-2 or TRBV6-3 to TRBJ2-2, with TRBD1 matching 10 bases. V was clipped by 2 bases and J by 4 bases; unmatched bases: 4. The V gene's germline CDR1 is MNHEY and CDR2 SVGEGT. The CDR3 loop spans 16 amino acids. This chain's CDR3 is CASSYGTGVVTGELFF. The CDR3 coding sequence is TGTGCCAGCAGTTACGGGACAGGGGTCGTCACCGGGGAGCTGTTTTTT.

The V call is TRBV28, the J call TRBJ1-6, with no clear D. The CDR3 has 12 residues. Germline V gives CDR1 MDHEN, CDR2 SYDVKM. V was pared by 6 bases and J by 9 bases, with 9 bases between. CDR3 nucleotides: TGTGCCAGCAGCGCCATCGGTTCACCCCTCCACTTT. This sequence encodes CASSAIGSPLHF.

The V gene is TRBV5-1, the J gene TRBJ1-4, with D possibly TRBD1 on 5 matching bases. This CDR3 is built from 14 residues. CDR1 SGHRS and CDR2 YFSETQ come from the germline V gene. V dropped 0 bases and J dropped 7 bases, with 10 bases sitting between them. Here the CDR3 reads CASSLGGAGEKLFF. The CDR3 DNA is TGCGCCAGCAGCTTGGGCGGGGCCGGTGAAAAACTGTTTTTT.

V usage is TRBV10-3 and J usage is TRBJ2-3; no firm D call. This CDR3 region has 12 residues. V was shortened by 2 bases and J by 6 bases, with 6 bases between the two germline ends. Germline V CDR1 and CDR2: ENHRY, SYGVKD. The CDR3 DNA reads TGTGCCATCAGTGAGATCGGTGATACGCAGTATTTT. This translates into CAISEIGDTQYF.

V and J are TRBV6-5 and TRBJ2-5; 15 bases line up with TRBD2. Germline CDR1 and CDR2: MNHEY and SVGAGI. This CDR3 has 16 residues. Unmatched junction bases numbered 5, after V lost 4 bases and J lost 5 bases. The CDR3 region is CASSLGLAGGMETQYF. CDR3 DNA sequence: TGTGCCAGCAGTTTGGGACTAGCGGGGGGAATGGAGACCCAGTACTTC.